A single sample is the source of the 17 T cell receptor beta chains below, sequenced in a study of molecular identifiers for immune sequencing clone quantification. TCRdb called the PCR reads again in MiXCR, with one record for every CDR3 protein. The sample contains some 580,000 distinct CDR3 sequences, about 25% of which appear only once. Sequencing used naive CD8+ T cells from blood, with Jurkat cell RNA spiked in. This sample's subset: FACS-sorted CD8+CD4-CCR7+CD45RA+ naive T cells. The receptor source for this set is a human donor in good health. Some libraries in this study had Jurkat cell RNA spiked in.

V is TRBV4-3 and J is TRBJ2-3, with 8 nucleotides matching TRBD2. The CDR3 is made up of 17 amino acids. Germline trimming cut 0 bases from V and 0 bases from J; bases unmatched to any gene: 5. Germline assignment: CDR1 LGHNA and CDR2 YSLEER. CDR3 in amino acids: CASSQDGRGGSTDTQYF. The CDR3 DNA reads TGCGCCAGCAGCCAAGATGGACGGGGGGGAAGCACAGATACGCAGTATTTT.

This clonotype was counted at least ten times. V gene TRBV5-1 combines with J gene TRBJ2-7; 14 positions agree with TRBD2. V lost 0 bases to trimming and J lost 5 bases; unmatched junction nucleotides: 4. CDR1 and CDR2 from the germline V gene are SGHRS and YFSETQ. The CDR3 spans 16 residues. The CDR3 region is CASSLVGTSGSNEQYF. DNA of the CDR3: TGCGCCAGCAGCTTGGTTGGGACTAGCGGGAGTAACGAGCAGTACTTC.

This clonotype occurred a few times. V usage is TRBV12-3 or TRBV12-4 and J usage is TRBJ2-3, with D perhaps assigned TRBD1 or TRBD2 (5 bases each). Trimming removed 8 bases at V and 4 bases at J, with 13 bases between. The CDR3 is 13 residues long. The CDR3 sequence: CASRGTPADTQYF. The CDR3 DNA is TGTGCCAGCCGAGGGACGCCAGCAGATACGCAGTATTTT.

V gene TRBV28 combines with J gene TRBJ2-3; 13 nucleotides match TRBD2. From germline, CDR1 is MDHEN and CDR2 SYDVKM. After removal of 8 bases from V and 2 bases from J, the junction contained 13 bases not matched to a gene. There are 18 residues in the CDR3. CDR3: CASREGLAGVGTTDTQYF. CDR3 DNA sequence: TGTGCCAGCCGGGAAGGACTAGCGGGAGTGGGTACCACAGATACGCAGTATTTT.

This clonotype was recorded many times. The V gene is TRBV24-1, the J gene TRBJ2-1; no reliable D call. Germline V gene data show CDR1 as KGHDR and CDR2 as SFDVKD. The CDR3 loop spans 12 amino acids. The V gene lost 9 bases and the J gene lost 1 base, with 6 bases spanning the gap. CDR3 DNA: TGTGCCACCGGACGGTCCTACAATGAGCAGTTCTTC. Encoded protein: CATGRSYNEQFF.

This clonotype was detected a few times. The V gene is TRBV19, the J gene TRBJ2-7; no clear D. The CDR3 is made up of 14 amino acids. CDR1 and CDR2 from the germline V gene are LNHDA and SQIVND (reference sequence). Trimming left V 1 base short and J 2 bases short, with 9 bases between. CDR3: CASSIGPPAYEQYF. CDR3 sequence (DNA): TGTGCCAGTAGTATAGGGCCCCCGGCCTACGAGCAGTACTTC.

Remarks on this clonotype: This clone may be a read error of a much larger clone one base away. V usage is TRBV30 and J usage is TRBJ1-1, with a tentative D call TRBD1 (5 bases). The CDR3 has 13 amino acids. Germline lookup yields CDR1 GTSNPN and CDR2 SVGIG (reference sequence). The CDR3 here is CAWTGLENTEALF. DNA of the CDR3: TGTGCCTGGACAGGGCTGGAGAACACTGAAGCTCTCTTT.

As regards this clonotype: A much larger clonotype is one base distant, so this may be a read error. J is TRBJ1-1 and V is TRBV30, with 7 bases identical to TRBD1. The CDR3 loop spans 12 amino acids. CDR1 GTSNPN and CDR2 SVGIG come from the germline V gene (reference sequence). CDR3 amino acids: CAWGTANTVAFF. DNA for the CDR3: TGTGCCTGGGGGACAGCGAACACTGTAGCTTTCTTT.

Turning to this clonotype: Possible read error: a much larger clone is one base away. This chain uses TRBV6-2 or TRBV6-3 with TRBJ1-5; D gene ambiguous. Germline loops: CDR1 MNHEY, CDR2 SVGEGT. This CDR3 contains 14 residues. V lost 4 bases to trimming and J lost 0 bases, with 7 bases between them. The CDR3 region has the DNA TGTGCCAGCAGTTGCGGTCCTAGCAATCAGCCCCAGCATTTT. Amino acids: CASSCGPSNQPQHF.

The rearrangement joins TRBV27 to TRBJ2-1; the match to TRBD2 covers 8 bases. J was trimmed by 9 bases and V by 1 base; bases with no gene match: 8. Germline lookup yields CDR1 MNHEY and CDR2 SMNVEV (reference sequence). This CDR3 comprises 15 residues. In DNA, the CDR3 is TGTGCCAGCAGTTTATACGGGGGGGCCTCCGGTGAGCAGTTCTTC. Translation gives CASSLYGGASGEQFF.

The chain uses TRBV6-1 and TRBJ1-1; no firm D call. Trimming cost V 2 bases and J 0 bases, with 10 bases left between them. CDR1 MNHNS and CDR2 SASEGT come from the germline V gene. The CDR3 runs to 15 residues. This chain's CDR3 is CASSEYPQMNTEAFF. For the CDR3, the DNA is TGTGCCAGCAGTGAATACCCACAAATGAACACTGAAGCTTTCTTT.

There are many counts of this clonotype. The chain joins TRBV20-1 to TRBJ2-7; 13 positions agree with TRBD2. The CDR3 is 14 amino acids. V lost 2 bases and J lost 4; bases outside the gene matches: 2. The germline V gene encodes CDR1 DFQATT and CDR2 SNEGSKA (reference sequence). CDR3: CSARRLAGGYEQYF. Here the CDR3 DNA reads TGCAGTGCTAGAAGACTAGCGGGGGGATACGAGCAGTACTTC.

This clonotype was recorded many times. The V gene is TRBV11-2, the J gene TRBJ2-7; 7 nucleotides line up with TRBD1. Per germline, CDR1 SGHAT and CDR2 FQNNGV. The length of the CDR3 is 15 residues. V gave up 5 bases and J gave up 7 bases; unmatched junction bases: 14. CDR3 DNA sequence: TGTGCCAGCAGCCCGACAGGGAATTTTGCATATGAGCAGTACTTC. Protein product: CASSPTGNFAYEQYF.

The chain combines TRBV11-2 with TRBJ2-1; 10 positions agree with TRBD1. The CDR3 length is 16 residues. V lost 5 bases and J lost 7; bases outside the gene matches: 11. The germline gives CDR1 SGHAT, CDR2 FQNNGV. CDR3 sequence reads: CASSNPGTGAGNEQFF. CDR3 bases: TGTGCCAGCAGCAACCCCGGGACAGGGGCCGGGAATGAGCAGTTCTTC.

V usage is TRBV5-1 and J usage is TRBJ1-1; D not resolved. The CDR3 covers 13 residues. The germline gives CDR1 SGHRS, CDR2 YFSETQ. Trimming cost V 5 bases and J 6 bases, with 14 bases left between them. CDR3 loop: CASRYGSDAEAFF. DNA for the CDR3: TGCGCCAGCAGGTACGGGTCGGACGCTGAAGCTTTCTTT. The full variable domain, with the rest looked up from reference TRBV5-1 and TRBJ1-1, is KAGVTQTPRYLIKTRGQQVTLSCSPISGHRSVSWYQQTPGQGLQFLFEYFSETQRNKGNFPGRFSGRQFSNSRSEMNVSTLELGDSALYLCASRYGSDAEAFFGQGTRLTVV.

Of note for this clonotype: A read error may account for a junction end that differs from germline. The chain links TRBV7-2 to TRBJ2-1; D possibly corresponds to TRBD1 (5 bases). The CDR3 consists of 15 residues. Per germline, CDR1 SGHTA and CDR2 FQGNSA. The CDR3: CASSFMLTGDNAQFF. In DNA, the CDR3 is TGTGCCAGCAGCTTCATGCTAACAGGAGACAATGCGCAGTTCTTC.

V gene TRBV6-2 or TRBV6-3 combines with J gene TRBJ2-1; the D gene could be TRBD1 or TRBD2 (5 bases each). Germline V gives CDR1 MNHEY, CDR2 SVGEGT. CDR3 size: 16 residues. V was pared by 2 bases and J by 8 bases, with 19 bases between. CDR3 sequence (DNA): TGTGCCAGCAGTTACACTCAGGGACCCCCTGACGATGAGCAGTTCTTC. Amino acids: CASSYTQGPPDDEQFF.